This T cell receptor (beta chain) was sequenced for a study of CD8 T cells in Susac syndrome. Study-level findings and limits: The study recognized that its TCR sequencing and HLA analysis covered a relatively small number of individuals.

To note about this clonotype: Its antigen is unknown.

cDNA came from about 0.46 to 1 ug RNA primed by random hexamers. With immunoSEQ multiplex PCR, TCR beta CDR3 was amplified across 54 Vbeta and 13 Jbeta. TCRdb redid the calling of the immunoSEQ multiplex PCR reads with MiXCR, one entry per CDR3 protein. This repertoire shows some 300,000 distinct CDR3 sequences, 89% found once; its top ten account for 0.18%. In germline, CDR1 is SNHLY, CDR2 FYNNEI. The CDR3 has 15 residues. V shed 6 bases and J 8 bases; nucleotides not matched to a gene: 12. Relapsing-remitting disease, either stable or active, was present in the multiple sclerosis controls, who were treatment-naive patients. TEMRA cells were FACS-enriched, while CD8+ and CD4+ T cells were negatively isolated.

V gene TRBV2 combines with J gene TRBJ1-4; 7 bases line up with TRBD1. Sequenced input: CD8+ T cells from PBMCs. The clonotype comes from a human donor with multiple sclerosis. CDR3 loop: CASSQRQGGGEKLFF. CDR3 nucleotide sequence: TGTGCCAGCAGCCAGCGACAGGGAGGAGGCGAAAAACTGTTTTTT.